These 21 T cell receptor beta chains were sequenced from one sample in a study of Ad26.COV2.S vaccination and SARS-CoV-2 variants. As to treatment: 15 to 20 received Ad26.COV2.S at low or high dose, single or two shots; about 5 received placebo; per-sample allocation not given. Following the first vaccine or placebo injection, samples were taken on day 63. Assay: immunoSEQ multiplex PCR; the TCRdb copy retains only in-frame clones and omits some. Seen here are about 350,000 clones, 70% to 90% observed once, and the top ten hold about 11%. The material was peripheral blood, obtained in a trial of Ad26.COV2.S vaccine versus placebo. These receptors all stem from a person between 18 and 60 years old who received the Ad26.COV2.S COVID-19 vaccine or a placebo.

J is TRBJ2-1 and V is TRBV30; D uncertain. Per germline, CDR1 GTSNPN and CDR2 SVGIG (reference sequence). Trimming cost V 0 bases and J 9 bases, with 12 bases left between them. The CDR3 contains 13 residues. Written as DNA, the CDR3 is TGTGCCTGGAGTGTACTGGGTCGGATTGAGCAGTTCTTC. As protein: CAWSVLGRIEQFF.

This rearrangement joins TRBV9 to TRBJ2-5; 8 bases map to TRBD1. The germline CDR1 and CDR2 sequences are SGDLS and YYNGEE. V lost 4 bases to trimming and J lost 1 base; unmatched junction nucleotides: 6. This CDR3 spans 15 amino acids. CDR3 nucleotide sequence: TGTGCCAGCAGCTCTTCTGGACAGGGCCAAGAGACCCAGTACTTC. It codes for CASSSSGQGQETQYF.

The gene calls are TRBV2 and TRBJ2-7; TRBD1 might be the D (6 bases). This CDR3 region has 14 residues. Germline CDR1 is SNHLY and CDR2 is FYNNEI. Trimming cost V 5 bases and J 8 bases, with 19 bases left between them. CDR3 region: CASSKTGRTEKQYF. The CDR3 DNA reads TGTGCCAGCAGTAAGACGGGACGGACAGAGAAGCAGTACTTC. Complete variable domain (other parts from reference TRBV2 and TRBJ2-7): EPEVTQTPSHQVTQMGQEVILRCVPISNHLYFYWYRQILGQKVEFLVSFYNNEISEKSEIFDDQFSVERPDGSNFTLKIRSTKLEDSAMYFCASSKTGRTEKQYFGPGTRLTVT.

The chain links TRBV9 to TRBJ2-7, with D perhaps assigned TRBD1 or TRBD2 (6 bases each). There are 14 residues in the CDR3. V dropped 4 bases and J dropped 3 bases, with 14 bases sitting between them. Germline V lookup: CDR1 SGDLS, CDR2 YYNGEE. CDR3 amino acids: CASSPGGFYYEQYF. In DNA form, the CDR3 reads TGTGCCAGCAGCCCCGGGGGCTTTTACTACGAGCAGTACTTC.

The rearrangement uses TRBV24-1 and TRBJ2-7; TRBD2 aligns across 11 bases. The CDR3 totals 18 residues. Trimming took 3 bases from V and 0 from J; bases not matched to a gene: 9. Germline lookup yields CDR1 KGHDR and CDR2 SFDVKD. The CDR3 sequence: CATSDPGTSGPTSYEQYF. The CDR3 nucleotides are TGTGCCACCAGTGATCCCGGGACTAGCGGACCGACCTCCTACGAGCAGTACTTC.

J is TRBJ2-1 and V is TRBV19; TRBD2 matches 9 bases. CDR3 length: 17 amino acids. Germline V gives CDR1 LNHDA, CDR2 SQIVND (reference sequence). The V segment lost 8 bases and the J segment 6 bases; nucleotides outside the gene matches: 17. CDR3 region: CASSFGGAGGKGNEQFF. CDR3 bases: TGTGCCAGTTCCTTTGGGGGAGCGGGAGGAAAGGGCAATGAGCAGTTCTTC.

This clone has only a few counts. The V call is TRBV19, the J call TRBJ1-1; D is undetermined. This CDR3 spans 14 amino acids. Trimming removed 3 bases from V and 6 bases from J, with 14 bases in between. From germline, CDR1 is LNHDA and CDR2 SQIVND (reference sequence). CDR3: CASSIRPPGAEAFF. DNA of the CDR3: TGTGCCAGTAGTATCCGCCCTCCTGGGGCTGAAGCTTTCTTT.

V gene TRBV5-6 combines with J gene TRBJ2-6, with D unresolved. There are 16 residues in the CDR3. In germline, CDR1 is SGHDT, CDR2 YYEEEE. Trimming left V 0 bases short and J 0 bases short, with 7 bases between. The CDR3 coding sequence is TGTGCCAGCAGCTTGGGCGGAGCCTCTGGGGCCAACGTCCTGACTTTC. Its protein product is CASSLGGASGANVLTF.

V is TRBV6-6 and J is TRBJ2-3, with TRBD1 matching 7 bases. Germline CDR1 and CDR2: MNHNY and SVGAGI (reference sequence). V dropped 6 bases and J dropped 4; count of bases not matched to a gene: 10. This CDR3 is built from 15 residues. This CDR3 reads CASRTTGVRADTQYF. For the CDR3, the DNA is TGTGCCAGCAGGACAACAGGGGTAAGGGCAGATACGCAGTATTTT.

This clone was counted between two and nine times. V is TRBV10-3 and J is TRBJ2-7; possibly TRBD1 for D (8 bases). Germline assignment: CDR1 ENHRY and CDR2 SYGVKD. This CDR3 region has 13 residues. Trimming took off 7 bases at V and 6 bases at J, with 16 bases between the two ends. This CDR3 is CAINQDREGEQYF. CDR3 coding DNA: TGTGCCATCAATCAGGACAGGGAGGGCGAGCAGTACTTC.

The chain combines TRBV18 with TRBJ2-1; weak D call: TRBD1 (7 bases). Trimming cost V 3 bases and J 7 bases, with 19 bases left between them. CDR1 is KGHSH and CDR2 is LQKENI in the germline V gene. The length of the CDR3 is 16 residues. The CDR3 DNA follows: TGTGCCAGCTCACCTAACAGGGGAGGTGCCGTGAATGAGCAGTTCTTC. Protein sequence: CASSPNRGGAVNEQFF.

The chain carries TRBV27 and TRBJ2-7; 7 bases line up with TRBD2. The trim removed 8 bases at V and 0 bases at J, leaving 10 bases unmatched. The CDR3 has 15 amino acids. Looked up from germline, CDR1 is MNHEY and CDR2 is SMNVEV (reference sequence). CDR3 in amino acids: CASSYGEGSSYEQYF. As DNA, the CDR3 is TGTGCCAGCTCTTATGGGGAGGGCAGCTCCTACGAGCAGTACTTC.

This clone was detected once. The chain uses TRBV7-2 and TRBJ2-1, with TRBD1 identical over 12 bases. V lost 5 bases and J lost 9; bases outside the gene matches: 8. The CDR3 consists of 15 residues. Germline CDR1 and CDR2: SGHTA and FQGNSA. The CDR3 loop is CASSTLGQGAGEQFF. Here the CDR3 DNA reads TGTGCCAGCAGCACCTTGGGACAGGGGGCCGGTGAGCAGTTCTTC.

The rearrangement links TRBV27 to TRBJ2-1; D is ambiguous. This CDR3 spans 14 amino acids. Germline V gene lookup returns CDR1 MNHEY and CDR2 SMNVEV (reference sequence). Deletions cut 5 bases from V and 5 bases from J, with 13 bases between. The CDR3 is CASSPHGHNNEQFF. In DNA, the CDR3 is TGTGCCAGCAGTCCACACGGTCATAACAATGAGCAGTTCTTC.

The V call is TRBV30, the J call TRBJ2-3; 7 nucleotides line up with TRBD1. This CDR3 comprises 11 residues. From germline, CDR1 is GTSNPN and CDR2 SVGIG (reference sequence). V shed 5 bases, J shed 5 bases, and the junction held 1 base outside the gene matches. This chain's CDR3 is CAWSGGDTQYF. CDR3 in DNA: TGTGCCTGGTCAGGGGGAGATACGCAGTATTTT.

This sequence joins TRBV27 and TRBJ2-4; no reliable D call. Germline CDR1 and CDR2: MNHEY and SMNVEV (reference sequence). The CDR3 totals 13 residues. V was pared by 5 bases and J by 6 bases, with 11 bases between. In DNA form, the CDR3 reads TGTGCCAGCAGTCCACGGTCCACAAACATTCAGTACTTC. This gives the protein CASSPRSTNIQYF.

This clone was counted between two and nine times. The chain couples TRBV7-9 to TRBJ1-2; D is uncertain. Trimming shortened V by 1 base and J by 6 bases, and 9 bases separated the two germline ends. Germline lookup yields CDR1 SEHNR and CDR2 FQNEAQ (reference sequence). This CDR3 is built from 13 residues. The chain's CDR3 is CASSLESGHGYTF. CDR3 nucleotides: TGTGCCAGCAGCTTAGAGAGTGGACATGGCTACACCTTC.

This clone was counted a single time. The V gene is TRBV5-1, the J gene TRBJ2-2, with D unclear. The CDR3 contains 15 residues. The germline V and J ends were trimmed by 1 base and 5 bases, with 12 bases remaining between them. Germline assignment: CDR1 SGHRS and CDR2 YFSETQ. The CDR3 coding sequence is TGCGCCAGCAGCTTGAGTAATCCGGCAACCGGGGAGCTGTTTTTT. Its translation is CASSLSNPATGELFF.

This chain links TRBV5-6 with TRBJ1-1; weak D call: TRBD1 (5 bases). Looked up from germline, CDR1 is SGHDT and CDR2 is YYEEEE. This CDR3 spans 13 amino acids. Trimming took off 3 bases at V and 1 base at J, with 7 bases between the two ends. The CDR3 bases are TGTGCCAGCAGCTCGGACACGAACACTGAAGCTTTCTTT. It yields the protein CASSSDTNTEAFF.

This clone was counted only a few times. The chain uses TRBV4-3 and TRBJ2-7; TRBD2 matches at 12 bases. The CDR3 consists of 18 residues. Germline V CDR1 and CDR2: LGHNA, YSLEER. The ends lost 0 bases at V and 4 bases at J; junction bases unmatched: 10. CDR3 loop: CASSQDLLAGGRRYEQYF. The CDR3 nucleotides read TGCGCCAGCAGCCAAGACCTTCTAGCGGGGGGGCGCCGGTACGAGCAGTACTTC.

This clone was recorded once. The DNA of the CDR3 is TGTTCGACAGGGACCCCCTACGAGCAGTACTTC. Its protein is CSTGTPYEQYF. The V and J genes are TRBV6-5 and TRBJ2-7; TRBD1 matches 7 bases. This CDR3 has 11 residues. Germline values: CDR1 MNHEY, CDR2 SVGAGI.